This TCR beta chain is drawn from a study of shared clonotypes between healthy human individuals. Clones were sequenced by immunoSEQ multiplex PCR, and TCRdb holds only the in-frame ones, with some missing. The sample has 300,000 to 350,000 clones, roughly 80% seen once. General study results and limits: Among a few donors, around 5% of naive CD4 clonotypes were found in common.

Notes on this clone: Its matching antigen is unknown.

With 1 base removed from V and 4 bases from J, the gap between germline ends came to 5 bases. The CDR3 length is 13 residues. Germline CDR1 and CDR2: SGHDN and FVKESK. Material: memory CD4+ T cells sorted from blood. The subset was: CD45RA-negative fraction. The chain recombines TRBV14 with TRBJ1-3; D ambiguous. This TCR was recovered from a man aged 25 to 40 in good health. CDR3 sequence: CASSQVSGNTIYF. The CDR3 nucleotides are TGTGCCAGCAGCCAAGTCTCCGGAAACACCATATATTTT.